This is a list of T cell receptor beta chains from one sample in a study of CXCR3-negative and CXCR3-positive naive CD8 T cells. TCRdb re-called the 5' RACE reads and catalogs CDR3 proteins one per entry, DNA excluded. Its table lists about 120,000 distinct CDR3 sequences. The material sequenced was naive CXCR3+ CD8+ T cells from blood. The receptors come from a human donor in good health. Some clones in this sample may be carry-over from other donors' samples. The CDR3 runs from the conserved cysteine through the conserved F or W.

v_gene: TRBV28
j_gene: TRBJ2-5
CDR3aa: CASSLPLVTWAQYF

v_gene: TRBV29-1
j_gene: TRBJ2-3
CDR3aa: CSAQGQGNTDTQYF

v_gene: TRBV28
j_gene: TRBJ2-1
CDR3aa: CPHPGQRVVYNEQFF

v_gene: TRBV2
j_gene: TRBJ2-7
CDR3aa: CASSRSGDSIF

v_gene: TRBV28
j_gene: TRBJ2-1
CDR3aa: CASSSHRALGYNEQFF

v_gene: TRBV9
j_gene: TRBJ2-7
CDR3aa: CASSAGDSSYEQYF

v_gene: TRBV7-8
j_gene: TRBJ2-5
CDR3aa: CASSSGWETQYF

v_gene: TRBV7-2
j_gene: TRBJ2-7
CDR3aa: CASSLDLAYEQYF

v_gene: TRBV9
j_gene: TRBJ2-7
CDR3aa: CASSVEGGEYLYEQYF

v_gene: TRBV12-3/TRBV12-4
j_gene: TRBJ2-1
CDR3aa: CASSHGHNEQFF

v_gene: TRBV28
j_gene: TRBJ2-1
CDR3aa: CASSLLAWGMGYNEQFF

v_gene: TRBV28
j_gene: TRBJ2-1
CDR3aa: CASSLVGVYNEQFF

v_gene: TRBV5-1
j_gene: TRBJ1-1
CDR3aa: CASSLSPGTGLNTEAFF

v_gene: TRBV7-6
j_gene: TRBJ2-7
CDR3aa: CASSLTHLGPSGEIYEQYF

v_gene: TRBV12-3/TRBV12-4
j_gene: TRBJ2-7
CDR3aa: CASSRRGEEGEQYF

v_gene: TRBV9
j_gene: TRBJ2-1
CDR3aa: CASSVDLDGTSASRFF

v_gene: TRBV25-1
j_gene: TRBJ2-5
CDR3aa: CASSEQLFETQYF

v_gene: TRBV4-3
j_gene: TRBJ2-1
CDR3aa: CASSQEHGSYNEQFF

v_gene: TRBV6-6
j_gene: TRBJ2-1
CDR3aa: CASSYSLSSGRAMSEANEQFF

v_gene: TRBV19
j_gene: TRBJ2-2
CDR3aa: CASISRQDLFPGELFF

v_gene: TRBV7-2
j_gene: TRBJ2-1
CDR3aa: CASSLLAGDNEQFF

v_gene: TRBV24-1
j_gene: TRBJ2-7
CDR3aa: CATSDLRAASGEQYF

v_gene: TRBV5-1
j_gene: TRBJ2-1
CDR3aa: CASSTDRFYNEQFF

v_gene: TRBV11-2
j_gene: TRBJ2-7
CDR3aa: CASSLDPRDGAYEQYF

v_gene: TRBV19
j_gene: TRBJ1-1
CDR3aa: CASTQRGEAFF

v_gene: TRBV28
j_gene: TRBJ2-3
CDR3aa: CASSFFSGTDTQYF

v_gene: TRBV7-9
j_gene: TRBJ2-7
CDR3aa: CASTVSGGAYEQYF

v_gene: TRBV12-3/TRBV12-4
j_gene: TRBJ2-1
CDR3aa: CASSFPGQDNEQFF

v_gene: TRBV4-2
j_gene: TRBJ2-7
CDR3aa: CASSQGGPSGGPTYEQYF

v_gene: TRBV12-3/TRBV12-4
j_gene: TRBJ2-2
CDR3aa: CASTPRQAWVPGTGELFF

v_gene: TRBV28
j_gene: TRBJ2-5
CDR3aa: CASSLSAGVQETQYF

v_gene: TRBV7-9
j_gene: TRBJ1-3
CDR3aa: CASSLAVRPAGTIYF

v_gene: TRBV14
j_gene: TRBJ2-7
CDR3aa: CASSLLSGSGNEQYF

v_gene: TRBV28
j_gene: TRBJ2-7
CDR3aa: CASSLPSKGPDLDEQYF

v_gene: TRBV7-2
j_gene: TRBJ2-7
CDR3aa: CASSLEQGGFYEQYF

v_gene: TRBV11-2
j_gene: TRBJ2-1
CDR3aa: CASSSSFGVLYNEQFF

v_gene: TRBV28
j_gene: TRBJ2-2
CDR3aa: CASSFRGSKAGELFF

v_gene: TRBV28
j_gene: TRBJ2-7
CDR3aa: CASSSPVMSYEQYF

v_gene: TRBV11-3
j_gene: TRBJ2-2
CDR3aa: CAGSLDFDGQNTGELFF

v_gene: TRBV27
j_gene: TRBJ1-2
CDR3aa: CASSPGQGRGYGYTF

v_gene: TRBV7-8
j_gene: TRBJ2-1
CDR3aa: CASSLGFPYNEQFF

v_gene: TRBV20-1
j_gene: TRBJ2-7
CDR3aa: CSASSLADYEQYF

v_gene: TRBV12-3/TRBV12-4
j_gene: TRBJ1-2
CDR3aa: CASSLWGYYGYTF

v_gene: TRBV29-1
j_gene: TRBJ2-5
CDR3aa: CSVALDYKGETQYF

v_gene: TRBV28
j_gene: TRBJ2-7
CDR3aa: CASRNPSYEQYF

v_gene: TRBV7-9
j_gene: TRBJ2-3
CDR3aa: CASSPSQDSTDTQYF

v_gene: TRBV4-2
j_gene: TRBJ2-2
CDR3aa: CASSQVTGAYNTGELFF

v_gene: TRBV14
j_gene: TRBJ2-3
CDR3aa: CASNQSWSEADTQYF

v_gene: TRBV19
j_gene: TRBJ2-7
CDR3aa: CASSISLETYEQYF

v_gene: TRBV28
j_gene: TRBJ2-1
CDR3aa: CASSLWAGGLAGGQDEQFF

v_gene: TRBV20-1
j_gene: TRBJ2-7
CDR3aa: CSAAGLAGEQYTLEQYF

v_gene: TRBV20-1
j_gene: TRBJ2-1
CDR3aa: CSARGSFEQFF

v_gene: TRBV7-6
j_gene: TRBJ2-1
CDR3aa: CASSLSGQYNEQFF

v_gene: TRBV28
j_gene: TRBJ1-2
CDR3aa: CASSLRLDFYGYTF

v_gene: TRBV29-1
j_gene: TRBJ2-7
CDR3aa: CSVSEAYSYEQYF

v_gene: TRBV6-2/TRBV6-3
j_gene: TRBJ2-5
CDR3aa: CASSYSSSKGLAEETQYF